Below, 30 T cell receptor beta chains from the same sample are listed, as sequenced in a study of shared clonotypes between healthy human individuals. Data came from immunoSEQ multiplex PCR; TCRdb stores just in-frame clones and leaves some out. The data contain fewer than 3 million clones, just under 95% of them singletons. What was sequenced was naive CD4+ T cells from PBMCs. Subset in this sample: CD45RA+ positively selected. The origin of the receptors is a man between 18 and 35 years old in good health. Some clones in this sample may be carry-over from other donors' samples.

This chain joins TRBV7-7 and TRBJ1-1; D ambiguous. The CDR3 contains 17 residues. V dropped 1 base and J dropped 0 bases, with 15 bases sitting between them. In germline, CDR1 is SSHAT, CDR2 FNYEAQ (reference sequence). The CDR3 spells CASSLGVGFYMNTEAFF. As DNA, the CDR3 is TGTGCCAGCAGCTTAGGGGTGGGTTTCTACATGAACACTGAAGCTTTCTTT.

This clone was observed a single time. The chain couples TRBV9 to TRBJ2-3; TRBD2 might be the D (7 bases). CDR1 and CDR2 from the germline V gene are SGDLS and YYNGEE. The CDR3 totals 15 residues. Between the trimmed V and J ends, which lost 3 bases and 4 bases, there was a span of 15 bases. In DNA form, the CDR3 reads TGTGCCAGCAGCGCGGCCGGGGGGCTGGCAGATACGCAGTATTTT. It codes for CASSAAGGLADTQYF. The variable domain in full, completed from reference TRBV9 and TRBJ2-3, reads DSGVTQTPKHLITATGQRVTLRCSPRSGDLSVYWYQQSLDQGLQFLIQYYNGEERAKGNILERFSAQQFPDLHSELNLSSLELGDSALYFCASSAAGGLADTQYFGPGTRLTVL.

V usage is TRBV7-9 and J usage is TRBJ1-1; 7 positions match TRBD1. V lost 3 bases, J lost 5 bases, and 6 bases stayed unmatched. Germline V CDR1 and CDR2: SEHNR, FQNEAQ (reference sequence). The CDR3 totals 14 residues. CDR3 protein: CASSFYGRGTEAFF. The CDR3 DNA reads as TGTGCCAGCAGCTTTTATGGCAGGGGGACTGAAGCTTTCTTT.

The CDR3 loop reads CAISESTQFYEQYF. In nucleotides, the CDR3 is TGTGCCATCAGTGAGTCGACGCAATTTTACGAGCAGTACTTC. V usage is TRBV10-3 and J usage is TRBJ2-7; D gene unclear. Trimming stripped 0 bases from V and 4 bases from J, with 10 bases between. Germline CDR1 is ENHRY and CDR2 is SYGVKD. There are 14 residues in the CDR3.

V usage is TRBV15 and J usage is TRBJ2-3; no reliable D call. The CDR3 is 14 residues long. Germline CDR1 reads LNHNV; CDR2 reads YYDKDF (reference sequence). Trimming removed 3 bases at V and 4 bases at J, with 11 bases between. CDR3 in amino acids: CATSRDRVADTQYF. Written as DNA, the CDR3 is TGTGCCACCAGCAGGGACCGAGTCGCAGATACGCAGTATTTT.

This chain connects TRBV2 to TRBJ2-7; D perhaps matches TRBD1 (6 bases). From germline, CDR1 is SNHLY and CDR2 FYNNEI. V was clipped by 7 bases and J by 4 bases, with 17 bases between them. The CDR3 contains 14 residues. CDR3 loop: CASKGQSGLYEQYF. In DNA, the CDR3 is TGTGCCAGCAAAGGACAGTCTGGGCTTTACGAGCAGTACTTC.

The chain recombines TRBV15 with TRBJ2-7; D may be TRBD1 (7 bases). V shed 3 bases and J shed 3 bases, with 18 bases lying between them. Germline assignment: CDR1 LNHNV and CDR2 YYDKDF (reference sequence). The CDR3 runs to 16 residues. CDR3 region: CATSRGGGQGGYEQYF. CDR3 nucleotide sequence: TGTGCCACCAGCAGGGGTGGGGGCCAGGGGGGCTACGAGCAGTACTTC.

This clone has a handful of counts. This chain links TRBV5-1 with TRBJ2-5; tentatively, D is TRBD1 or TRBD2 (5 bases each). The V end lost 4 bases, the J end lost 2 bases, and 12 bases lay between the germline ends. The CDR3 runs to 14 residues. The V gene's germline CDR1 is SGHRS and CDR2 YFSETQ. The CDR3 nucleotides read TGCGCCAGCAGCCATGGGACCCTACAAGAGACCCAGTACTTC. Residues: CASSHGTLQETQYF.

The rearrangement links TRBV9 to TRBJ1-2; 7 positions match TRBD1. Unmatched junction bases numbered 7, after V lost 2 bases and J lost 9 bases. Germline V gives CDR1 SGDLS, CDR2 YYNGEE. The CDR3 sequence is 13 residues long. The CDR3, as DNA: TGTGCCAGCAGCGTGAGCCGGGACAGCCGCTACACCTTC. Amino acid sequence: CASSVSRDSRYTF.

Of note for this clone: This same CDR3 is encoded by further DNA sequences in the sample. The rearrangement uses TRBV5-1 and TRBJ1-3; no firm D call. V lost 0 bases and J lost 1, with 5 bases in between. The V gene's germline CDR1 is SGHRS and CDR2 YFSETQ. The CDR3 sequence is 14 residues long. CDR3 in amino acids: CASSLEQSGNTIYF. The CDR3, as DNA: TGCGCCAGCAGCTTGGAACAGTCTGGAAACACCATATATTTT.

DNA for the CDR3: TGTGCCAGCAGCGTAGGGCTGGAAAGCAATCAGCCCCAGCATTTT. As protein: CASSVGLESNQPQHF. The J gene is TRBJ1-5, the V gene TRBV9; no clear D. CDR1 and CDR2 (germline): SGDLS, YYNGEE. This CDR3 has 15 amino acids. V lost 0 bases to trimming and J lost 1 base, with 8 bases between them.

This chain links TRBV5-1 with TRBJ2-2; 9 nucleotides align to TRBD2. The V segment lost 7 bases and the J segment 3 bases; nucleotides outside the gene matches: 4. Germline values: CDR1 SGHRS, CDR2 YFSETQ. This CDR3 region has 14 residues. The CDR3 is CASSSGDHTGELFF. The CDR3 region has the DNA TGCGCCAGCTCTAGCGGGGATCACACCGGGGAGCTGTTTTTT.

The chain recombines TRBV29-1 with TRBJ2-7; D may be TRBD1 (6 bases). The V and J ends lost 5 bases and 3 bases respectively, with 17 bases between them. Germline V gene data show CDR1 as SQVTM and CDR2 as ANQGSEA. The CDR3 has 14 amino acids. The CDR3 loop is CSVSRPGHLYEQYF. The DNA for the CDR3 is TGCAGCGTTTCTAGACCGGGACACCTCTACGAGCAGTACTTC.

This chain links TRBV18 with TRBJ2-7; 8 bases match TRBD1. Germline CDR1 is KGHSH and CDR2 is LQKENI. CDR3 size: 13 residues. Trimming took 6 bases from V and 2 from J; bases not matched to a gene: 3. The CDR3 reads CASSDRAAYEQYF. DNA for the CDR3: TGTGCCAGCTCGGACAGGGCGGCCTACGAGCAGTACTTC.

The J gene is TRBJ2-2, the V gene TRBV29-1; D is uncertain. This CDR3 comprises 11 residues. Germline V gene sequence: CDR1 SQVTM, CDR2 ANQGSEA. Trimming took off 3 bases at V and 8 bases at J, with 7 bases between the two ends. CDR3 bases: TGCAGCGTTGAGGCAGGAGGGGAGCTGTTTTTT. This translates into CSVEAGGELFF.

This sequence joins TRBV7-3 and TRBJ2-3; TRBD2 agrees at 8 bases. There are 15 residues in the CDR3. The germline CDR1 and CDR2 sequences are SGHTA and FQGTGA. The junction had 8 bases not matched to a gene; V was cut back by 4 bases and J by 5 bases. CDR3 sequence reads: CASSYPGGGRDTQYF. For the CDR3, the DNA is TGTGCCAGCAGCTACCCGGGAGGGGGGCGAGATACGCAGTATTTT.

This chain uses TRBV19 with TRBJ1-2; no clear D gene. Germline CDR1 LNHDA, CDR2 SQIVND (reference sequence). The germline V and J ends were trimmed by 2 bases and 4 bases, with 11 bases remaining between them. CDR3 length: 14 residues. CDR3 coding DNA: TGTGCCAGTAGTATACCCGGGTGGATCTATGGCTACACCTTC. Residues: CASSIPGWIYGYTF.

The chain is built from TRBV5-1 and TRBJ2-2; maybe TRBD1 (5 bases). The CDR3 totals 15 residues. Trimming removed 0 bases from V and 7 bases from J, with 13 bases in between. CDR1 is SGHRS, CDR2 YFSETQ, per germline. In nucleotides, the CDR3 is TGCGCCAGCAGCTTGGAGGGGCTGGGATACGGGGAGCTGTTTTTT. Translation gives CASSLEGLGYGELFF.

The CDR3 DNA follows: TGTGCCAGCCTTAAACCGGCTTCAGAGACCCAGTACTTC. Its protein product is CASLKPASETQYF. V is TRBV28 and J is TRBJ2-5; D is unresolved. This CDR3 is 13 amino acids long. The germline gives CDR1 MDHEN, CDR2 SYDVKM. V was clipped by 8 bases and J by 4 bases, with 14 bases between them.

Note on this clone: Other DNA sequences of this sample code for an identical CDR3. The CDR3 loop is CASSAPGELFF. The CDR3, as DNA: TGTGCCAGTAGTGCTCCCGGGGAGCTGTTTTTT. V usage is TRBV19 and J usage is TRBJ2-2, with D unresolved. V lost 5 bases and J lost 6, with 4 bases in between. The CDR3 runs to 11 residues. The V gene's germline CDR1 is LNHDA and CDR2 SQIVND (reference sequence).

The V and J genes are TRBV7-2 and TRBJ2-5; 7 nucleotides align to TRBD1. J lost 5 bases, V lost 5 bases, and 11 bases had no gene match. The CDR3 covers 15 residues. Germline CDR1 reads SGHTA; CDR2 reads FQGNSA. Here the CDR3 reads CASSPAVGGWETQYF. The CDR3 coding sequence is TGTGCCAGCAGCCCAGCGGTAGGGGGCTGGGAGACCCAGTACTTC.

The chain couples TRBV4-3 to TRBJ1-2; TRBD1 might be the D (6 bases). V gave up 1 base and J gave up 4 bases, with 13 bases separating them. Per germline, CDR1 LGHNA and CDR2 YSLEER. This CDR3 is 15 amino acids long. The CDR3 reads CASSQGGPSGYGYTF. In DNA, the CDR3 is TGCGCCAGCAGCCAAGGGGGGCCTAGTGGCTATGGCTACACCTTC.

This chain joins TRBV5-1 and TRBJ2-3; no clear D gene. The CDR3 is 16 residues long. V was trimmed by 2 bases and J by 4 bases, leaving 17 bases between them. Germline CDR1 reads SGHRS; CDR2 reads YFSETQ. CDR3 in amino acids: CASSFYSEPESDTQYF. CDR3 bases: TGCGCCAGCAGCTTCTATTCGGAACCGGAGTCAGATACGCAGTATTTT.

This clone was counted a few times. The chain carries TRBV4-2 and TRBJ2-5; tentatively, D is TRBD1 (6 bases). Deletions cut 3 bases from V and 5 bases from J, with 7 bases between. Germline CDR1 and CDR2: LGHNA and YNFKEQ. The CDR3 contains 12 residues. The CDR3 nucleotides read TGTGCCAGCAGCCAGAGGGGGGAGACCCAGTACTTC. Translating gives CASSQRGETQYF.

This chain uses TRBV7-7 with TRBJ2-7; 9 bases fit TRBD1. The germline V gene has CDR1 SSHAT and CDR2 FNYEAQ (reference sequence). The CDR3 consists of 13 residues. V lost 5 bases, J lost 5 bases, and 4 bases stayed unmatched. As DNA, the CDR3 is TGTGCCAGCAGCACGGGACAGGGAGACGAGCAGTACTTC. This translates into CASSTGQGDEQYF.

The V call is TRBV7-2, the J call TRBJ1-5; possibly TRBD1 for D (5 bases). This CDR3 contains 13 residues. Trimming removed 5 bases from V and 7 bases from J, with 12 bases in between. Germline V gene sequence: CDR1 SGHTA, CDR2 FQGNSA. CDR3 nucleotides: TGTGCCAGCAGCCCCAGGGCGGGGCAGCCCCAGCATTTT. As protein: CASSPRAGQPQHF.

CDR3 sequence: CASSAGTSGTQYF. The CDR3 DNA reads as TGTGCCAGCAGCGCCGGGACTAGCGGGACCCAGTACTTC. The rearrangement links TRBV9 to TRBJ2-5, with TRBD2 identical over 11 bases. V was clipped by 3 bases and J by 7 bases; unmatched bases: 2. This CDR3 has 13 residues. Germline CDR1 SGDLS, CDR2 YYNGEE.

The J gene is TRBJ1-5, the V gene TRBV7-6, with 8 bases aligning to TRBD1. V lost 5 bases and J lost 5; bases outside the gene matches: 2. The V gene's germline CDR1 is SGHVS and CDR2 FNYEAQ. The CDR3 loop spans 13 amino acids. The CDR3 here is CASSVDRDQPQHF. The DNA for the CDR3 is TGTGCCAGCAGCGTGGACAGGGATCAGCCCCAGCATTTT.

The chain recombines TRBV2 with TRBJ2-1, with unresolved D. Germline assignment: CDR1 SNHLY and CDR2 FYNNEI. Trimming removed 6 bases at V and 10 bases at J, with 16 bases between. The CDR3 sequence is 13 residues long. CDR3: CASRSIGKTEQFF. Written as DNA, the CDR3 is TGTGCCAGCAGGTCAATTGGGAAAACGGAGCAGTTCTTC.

This chain connects TRBV19 to TRBJ2-3; TRBD2 agrees at 11 bases. V lost 3 bases, J lost 1 base, and 12 bases stayed unmatched. The germline gives CDR1 LNHDA, CDR2 SQIVND (reference sequence). CDR3 length equals 19 residues. The CDR3 region is CASSIYPTISGRGTDTQYF. CDR3 nucleotide sequence: TGTGCCAGTAGTATCTACCCGACTATTAGCGGGAGGGGCACAGATACGCAGTATTTT.